The rows below give T cell receptor beta chains drawn from one sample of a study of blood T cell repertoires in COVID-19. The table came from immunoSEQ multiplex PCR; TCRdb's copy has only in-frame clones and leaves some out. The sample holds fewer than 450,000 clones; about nine tenths are singletons and the top ten take 6% to 8%. The sample taken for sequencing was peripheral blood. These receptors were collected from a woman in her seventies with COVID-19, enrolled during active disease. The CDR3 runs from the conserved cysteine through the conserved F or W. A D gene is named only where the DNA matches it firmly. Clone size is shown for a subset of rows, as once, few, many or a class of expanded clone.

TRBV28	-	TRBJ1-2	-	CASSFRLEGGNYGYTF	TGTGCCAGCAGTTTTAGGTTAGAGGGAGGGAACTATGGCTACACCTTC
TRBV11-3	-	TRBJ2-2	TRBD2	CATLPGGPDTGELFF	TGTGCCACGCTCCCGGGGGGGCCGGACACCGGGGAGCTGTTTTTT
TRBV6-5	-	TRBJ1-1	TRBD1	CASSYSAGGGYTEAFF	TGTGCCAGCAGTTACTCGGCAGGGGGCGGGTACACTGAAGCTTTCTTT
TRBV5-1	-	TRBJ1-1	-	CASSPAGFSRNTEAFF	TGCGCCAGCAGCCCGGCGGGGTTTTCAAGGAACACTGAAGCTTTCTTT
TRBV4-2	-	TRBJ1-4	TRBD1	CASSQKPGQGRISEKLFF	TGTGCCAGCAGCCAGAAACCGGGACAGGGGAGAATAAGTGAAAAACTGTTTTTT
TRBV3-1/TRBV3-2	-	TRBJ1-1	-	CASSQVNLRAFF	TGTGCCAGCAGCCAAGTGAACTTGAGAGCTTTCTTT
TRBV5-6	-	TRBJ1-6	-	CASSLERSNSPLHF	TGTGCCAGCAGCTTGGAGCGGTCTAATTCACCCCTCCACTTT
TRBV3-1/TRBV3-2	-	TRBJ1-1	-	CASSQGNRGTEAFF	TGTGCCAGCAGCCAAGGAAATCGGGGAACTGAAGCTTTCTTT
TRBV4-2	once	TRBJ2-2	-	CASSPPGANTGELFF	TGTGCCAGCAGTCCCCCGGGAGCGAACACCGGGGAGCTGTTTTTT
TRBV5-4	-	TRBJ1-2	-	CASSLERRTYGYTF	TGTGCCAGCAGCTTGGAGCGGCGGACCTATGGCTACACCTTC